Listed here is a single T cell receptor (beta chain). Its antigen is not identified. The protocol was immunoSEQ multiplex PCR, while the TCRdb copy is restricted to in-frame clones and leaves out a portion. The data show over 100,000 clones, more than 75% seen once. These data are taken from a study of T cell responses to AZD1222 COVID-19 vaccine. Study-wide results and limits: Across the whole spike, CD4 TCRs peaked at regions 160-218 and 743-854. Increases in Spike-specific TCR breadth and depth were seen after two AZD1222 doses. Reports indicate that nearly half of spike-specific TCRs are directed at unmutated variant regions.

The CDR3 loop spans 15 amino acids. The germline V gene has CDR1 SGHDT and CDR2 YYEEEE. Trimming stripped 0 bases from V and 3 bases from J, with 13 bases between. The specimen was peripheral blood, collected on day 0 of AZD1222 vaccination. The receptor was derived from an adult in good health. The chain recombines TRBV5-6 with TRBJ2-7; unclear D gene. CDR3 loop: CASSLALGSGYEQYF. The CDR3 bases are TGTGCCAGCAGCTTGGCCCTAGGTTCCGGCTACGAGCAGTACTTC.